The 3 T cell receptor beta chains reported below all come from one sample, sequenced in a study of cytomegalovirus exposure and HLA in healthy donors. PCR amplification relied on 60 Vbeta primers (plus 13 Jbeta primers). Clones were sequenced by immunoSEQ multiplex PCR, and TCRdb holds only the in-frame ones, with some missing. Among more than 95,000 clones, around three quarters were seen once, and the ten largest hold 0.95% to 1.5%. Sequenced: PBMCs. The receptors stem from a female donor in good health and CMV-seronegative.

V gene TRBV7-8 combines with J gene TRBJ1-5; perhaps TRBD1 as D (5 bases). Germline V gene lookup returns CDR1 SGHVS and CDR2 FQNEAQ. The germline V and J ends were trimmed by 3 bases and 5 bases, with 11 bases remaining between them. CDR3 length equals 14 residues. CDR3: CASSFRQPHQPQHF. Written as DNA, the CDR3 is TGTGCCAGCAGCTTCCGACAGCCCCATCAGCCCCAGCATTTT.

The count of this clone is one. This chain uses TRBV7-2 with TRBJ1-1, with TRBD1 as a possible D gene (6 bases). V was clipped by 4 bases and J by 4 bases, with 13 bases between them. Germline loops: CDR1 SGHTA, CDR2 FQGNSA. The CDR3 covers 14 residues. The CDR3 sequence: CASSSQGWGTEAFF. CDR3 nucleotide sequence: TGTGCCAGCAGCTCACAGGGTTGGGGCACTGAAGCTTTCTTT.

The rearrangement links TRBV5-1 to TRBJ1-5; the match to TRBD1 covers 7 bases. J gave up 5 bases and V 0 bases, and 2 bases lay outside the gene matches. The length of the CDR3 is 14 residues. CDR1 is SGHRS and CDR2 is YFSETQ in the germline V gene. This CDR3 reads CASSLDRGDQPQHF. The CDR3 DNA follows: TGCGCCAGCAGCTTGGACAGGGGTGATCAGCCCCAGCATTTT.